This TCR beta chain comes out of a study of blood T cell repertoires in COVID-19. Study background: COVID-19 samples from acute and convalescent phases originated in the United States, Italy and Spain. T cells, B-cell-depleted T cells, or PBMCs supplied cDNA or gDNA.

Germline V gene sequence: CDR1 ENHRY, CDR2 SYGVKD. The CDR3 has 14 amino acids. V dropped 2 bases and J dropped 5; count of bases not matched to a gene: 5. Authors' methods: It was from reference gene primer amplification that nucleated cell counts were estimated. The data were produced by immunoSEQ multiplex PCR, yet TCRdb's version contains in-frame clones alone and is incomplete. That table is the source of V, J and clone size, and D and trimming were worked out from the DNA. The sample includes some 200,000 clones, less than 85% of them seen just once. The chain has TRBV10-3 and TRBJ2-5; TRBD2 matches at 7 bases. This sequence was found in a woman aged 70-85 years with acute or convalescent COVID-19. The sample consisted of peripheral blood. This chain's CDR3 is CAISEPGGLETQYF. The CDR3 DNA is TGTGCCATCAGTGAGCCGGGGGGTTTGGAGACCCAGTACTTC.